These 12 T cell receptor beta chains share one sample of origin, sequenced in a study of blood T cell repertoires in COVID-19. TCRdb keeps only in-frame clones here, not all; method: immunoSEQ multiplex PCR. The table records some 180,000 clones, more than 85% of them present only once. The sample consisted of PBMCs or T cells enriched from blood (not recorded which). The receptors derive from a middle-aged woman in a cohort exposed to, infected with or recovered from COVID-19 (not recorded which).

This clone has just one count. The rearrangement uses TRBV7-9 and TRBJ2-7, with D hard to call. CDR1 SEHNR and CDR2 FQNEAQ come from the germline V gene (reference sequence). This CDR3 region has 21 residues. V lost 7 bases, J lost 7 bases, and 41 bases lay in between. CDR3 in amino acids: CASTINPNQFGETGFGWEQYF. CDR3 nucleotide sequence: TGTGCCAGCACCATAAACCCTAACCAGTTCGGCGAGACTGGGTTTGGGTGGGAGCAGTACTTC. The entire variable domain, with the rest obtained from reference TRBV7-9 and TRBJ2-7, is as follows: DTGVSQNPRHKITKRGQNVTFRCDPISEHNRLYWYRQTLGQGPEFLTYFQNEAQLEKSRLLSDRFSAERPKGSFSTLEIQRTEQGDSAMYLCASTINPNQFGETGFGWEQYFGPGTRLTVT.

The chain joins TRBV25-1 to TRBJ2-7; D is ambiguous. The length of the CDR3 is 15 residues. Germline V gene data show CDR1 as MGHDK and CDR2 as SYGVNS. Trimming left V 2 bases short and J 5 bases short, with 16 bases between. The CDR3: CASSEGPSGRHEQYF. The CDR3 DNA is TGTGCCAGCAGTGAAGGCCCTTCGGGTCGGCACGAGCAGTACTTC.

The chain uses TRBV18 and TRBJ2-5; 8 bases are shared with TRBD2. CDR3 length: 15 residues. From germline, CDR1 is KGHSH and CDR2 LQKENI. The V gene end was trimmed by 2 bases and the J gene end by 4 bases; junction bases not matched to a gene: 6. The CDR3 DNA reads as TGTGCCAGCTCACCAGGACTAGCTTTAGGAGAGACCCAGTACTTC. It translates to CASSPGLALGETQYF. The whole variable domain, remainder taken from reference TRBV18 and TRBJ2-5, is NAGVMQNPRHLVRRRGQEARLRCSPMKGHSHVYWYRQLPEEGLKFMVYLQKENIIDESGMPKERFSAEFPKEGPSILRIQQVVRGDSAAYFCASSPGLALGETQYFGPGTRLLVL.

V and J are TRBV21-1 and TRBJ1-1; the table names TRBD1, a call not compared with the DNA. TRBV21-1 is tagged as a pseudogene. The CDR3 extends over 16 amino acids. For the CDR3, the DNA is TGTGCCAGCAGCAGAACACAGGGGGCGGAATGGGCTGAAGCTTTCTTT. Its protein product is CASSRTQGAEWAEAFF.

This clone was seen only once. V and J are TRBV19 and TRBJ2-7, with D unresolved. The CDR3 runs to 15 residues. The V and J ends lost 0 bases and 0 bases respectively, with 9 bases between them. Germline V gene data show CDR1 as LNHDA and CDR2 as SQIVND (reference sequence). The CDR3 region is CASSIEPGFSYEQYF. CDR3 sequence (DNA): TGTGCCAGTAGTATAGAACCAGGATTCTCCTACGAGCAGTACTTC.

This rearrangement joins TRBV7-9 to TRBJ1-3, with D unresolved. The length of the CDR3 is 14 residues. CDR1 SEHNR and CDR2 FQNEAQ come from the germline V gene (reference sequence). V shed 1 base and J shed 0 bases, with 4 bases lying between them. Here the CDR3 DNA reads TGTGCCAGCAGCTTAGGGAGCTCTGGAAACACCATATATTTT. This encodes CASSLGSSGNTIYF.

J is TRBJ2-1 and V is TRBV19, with 13 bases aligning to TRBD2. The CDR3 contains 16 residues. Germline-derived CDR1 and CDR2 are LNHDA and SQIVND (reference sequence). Unmatched junction bases numbered 2, after V lost 3 bases and J lost 3 bases. CDR3 in amino acids: CASSIGTSGVYNEQFF. CDR3 bases: TGTGCCAGTAGTATTGGGACTAGCGGGGTCTACAATGAGCAGTTCTTC.

The chain employs TRBV18 and TRBJ2-1, with 11 nucleotides matching TRBD2. Germline loops: CDR1 KGHSH, CDR2 LQKENI. V trimming: 6 bases; J trimming: 7 bases; junction bases outside the gene matches: 8. This CDR3 region has 15 residues. The CDR3 reads CASSGRTSGSNEQFF. In DNA form, the CDR3 reads TGTGCCAGCTCTGGCCGTACTAGCGGGAGTAATGAGCAGTTCTTC.

This sequence joins TRBV7-9 and TRBJ2-1; perhaps TRBD1 as D (5 bases). This CDR3 spans 17 amino acids. Germline values: CDR1 SEHNR, CDR2 FQNEAQ (reference sequence). V was pared by 5 bases and J by 2 bases, with 19 bases between. CDR3: CASSPPVGRDPYNEQFF. In DNA, the CDR3 is TGTGCCAGCAGCCCCCCTGTGGGCAGGGATCCCTACAATGAGCAGTTCTTC.

The J gene is TRBJ2-4, the V gene TRBV5-5; TRBD1 agrees at 7 bases. Germline V CDR1 and CDR2: SGHKS, YYEKEE (reference sequence). The CDR3 length is 14 residues. Unmatched junction bases numbered 4, after V lost 3 bases and J lost 4 bases. Written as DNA, the CDR3 is TGTGCCAGCAGCTCGGGACAGCGGAAAAACATTCAGTACTTC. It is translated as CASSSGQRKNIQYF.

This rearrangement joins TRBV27 to TRBJ1-1; TRBD1 matches 9 bases. Trimming took 2 bases from V and 5 from J; bases not matched to a gene: 6. The germline CDR1 and CDR2 sequences are MNHEY and SMNVEV (reference sequence). The CDR3 loop spans 15 amino acids. The CDR3: CASSLGTGGTTEAFF. The CDR3 DNA reads TGTGCCAGCAGTTTAGGAACAGGGGGCACTACTGAAGCTTTCTTT.

The chain joins TRBV7-6 to TRBJ1-5, with D uncertain. The CDR3 sequence is 13 residues long. The V end was cut by 5 bases, the J end by 0 bases, with 5 bases between. Per germline, CDR1 SGHVS and CDR2 FNYEAQ. The CDR3 sequence is CASSPNSNQPQHF. The CDR3 DNA reads as TGTGCCAGCAGCCCAAATAGCAATCAGCCCCAGCATTTT.